This passage covers 26 T cell receptor beta chains from one sample sequenced in a study of naive and memory T cell subsets. Blood and skin TCR RNA was reverse transcribed with alpha and beta constant primers. TCRdb called the 5' RACE reads again in MiXCR, with one record for every CDR3 protein. The sample yields about 25,000 distinct CDR3 sequences, roughly 23% seen once. Adult healthy volunteers gave 2.5 ml peripheral blood for whole-blood RNA. These receptors all come from a female donor in good health.

The chain is built from TRBV4-1 and TRBJ2-7, with 11 bases identical to TRBD2. The CDR3 length is 15 residues. Germline loops: CDR1 MGHRA, CDR2 YSYEKL. V lost 4 bases and J lost 7; bases outside the gene matches: 9. CDR3 region: CASSRKLAGAGEQYF. The CDR3 nucleotides are TGCGCCAGCAGCCGGAAACTAGCGGGGGCGGGGGAGCAGTACTTC.

This chain connects TRBV10-1 to TRBJ2-3; D unclear. V was shortened by 3 bases and J by 4 bases, with 8 bases between the two germline ends. Germline V lookup: CDR1 WNHNN, CDR2 SYGVQD (reference sequence). There are 13 residues in the CDR3. This chain's CDR3 is CASSEGASDTQYF. The CDR3 nucleotides read TGCGCCAGCAGTGAAGGAGCCTCAGATACGCAGTATTTT.

CDR3 in DNA: TGTGCCAGCAGCCTAGGGCCCGCACCAAACAATGAGCAGTTCTTC. Translation: CASSLGPAPNNEQFF. The chain joins TRBV6-1 to TRBJ2-1; D unclear. With 6 bases removed from V and 5 bases from J, the gap between germline ends came to 17 bases. This CDR3 is 15 amino acids long. CDR1 and CDR2 (germline): MNHNS, SASEGT.

This clonotype ranks as medium-sized (0.01 to 0.1%). This rearrangement joins TRBV11-3 to TRBJ2-1; 11 bases are shared with TRBD2. Germline loops: CDR1 SGHNT, CDR2 YENEEA. The CDR3 has 14 residues. J gave up 7 bases and V 5 bases, and 4 bases lay outside the gene matches. CDR3 in amino acids: CASSPSSGGNEQFF. The CDR3 bases are TGTGCCAGCAGCCCTTCTAGCGGGGGGAATGAGCAGTTCTTC.

The V call is TRBV7-2, the J call TRBJ2-5; 8 nucleotides align to TRBD2. J was trimmed by 4 bases and V by 3 bases; bases with no gene match: 7. Germline lookup yields CDR1 SGHTA and CDR2 FQGNSA. The CDR3 runs to 15 residues. The chain's CDR3 is CASSFNGGARETQYF. The CDR3 region has the DNA TGTGCCAGCAGCTTTAACGGGGGGGCCAGAGAGACCCAGTACTTC.

This chain connects TRBV2 to TRBJ2-5; unclear D gene. V was shortened by 10 bases and J by 6 bases, with 9 bases between the two germline ends. Per the germline V gene, CDR1 is SNHLY and CDR2 is FYNNEI. CDR3 length: 10 amino acids. Here the CDR3 DNA reads TGTGCCATCCAAGGGAAGACCCAGTACTTC. Protein product: CAIQGKTQYF.

In its sample, this clonotype was seen many times. The chain is built from TRBV7-2 and TRBJ2-1, with D perhaps matching TRBD1 (6 bases). The CDR3 spans 17 residues. Trimming took off 2 bases at V and 4 bases at J, with 18 bases between the two ends. Germline V lookup: CDR1 SGHTA, CDR2 FQGNSA. CDR3 sequence (DNA): TGTGCCAGCAGCTTAAGGTGGGGCAGGGGCTTATACAATGAGCAGTTCTTC. It is translated as CASSLRWGRGLYNEQFF.

V and J are TRBV13 and TRBJ2-7; 7 nucleotides align to TRBD2. Germline V lookup: CDR1 PRHDT, CDR2 FYEKMQ (reference sequence). CDR3 length: 15 amino acids. The J segment lost 2 bases and the V segment lost 5 bases, leaving 9 bases of the junction unmatched. The CDR3 here is CASSASGTGAYEQYF. The CDR3 DNA follows: TGTGCCAGCAGCGCCAGCGGGACTGGAGCCTACGAGCAGTACTTC.

This clonotype was observed at least ten times. The CDR3: CSARGRETEAFF. CDR3 sequence (DNA): TGCAGTGCTAGGGGCCGGGAGACTGAAGCTTTCTTT. The J gene is TRBJ1-1, the V gene TRBV20-1; D remains ambiguous. In germline, CDR1 is DFQATT, CDR2 SNEGSKA (reference sequence). The CDR3 loop spans 12 amino acids. The V and J ends lost 3 bases and 5 bases respectively, with 10 bases between them.

This clonotype was counted between two and nine times. The chain employs TRBV29-1 and TRBJ2-7, with 8 positions matching TRBD1. From germline, CDR1 is SQVTM and CDR2 ANQGSEA. This CDR3 contains 14 residues. V shed 0 bases and J 2 bases; nucleotides not matched to a gene: 3. This CDR3 is CSVEEPGGPYEQYF. The CDR3 nucleotides are TGCAGCGTTGAAGAGCCAGGGGGCCCCTACGAGCAGTACTTC.

This clonotype was found many times. The chain carries TRBV7-9 and TRBJ1-4, with 10 positions matching TRBD1. CDR1 SEHNR and CDR2 FQNEAQ come from the germline V gene (reference sequence). Trimming took 5 bases from V and 6 from J; bases not matched to a gene: 12. The CDR3 is 17 residues long. The CDR3 here is CASSPGQGRGADEKLFF. CDR3 coding DNA: TGTGCCAGCAGCCCGGGACAGGGGAGGGGTGCAGATGAAAAACTGTTTTTT.

This clonotype came up a few times. The chain employs TRBV6-1 and TRBJ1-5; D is unresolved. V gave up 3 bases and J gave up 1 base, with 7 bases separating them. The CDR3 runs to 14 residues. The germline gives CDR1 MNHNS, CDR2 SASEGT. CDR3 loop: CASSDRPSNQPQHF. The CDR3 nucleotides are TGTGCCAGCAGTGACCGACCCAGCAATCAGCCCCAGCATTTT.

By sample share, this clonotype is medium-sized. The V and J genes are TRBV28 and TRBJ2-5; TRBD1 matches at 8 bases. The germline CDR1 and CDR2 sequences are MDHEN and SYDVKM. V was pared by 5 bases and J by 5 bases, with 10 bases of the junction left unmatched. This CDR3 contains 15 residues. CDR3 sequence: CASSGTGRRVETQYF. For the CDR3, the DNA is TGTGCCAGCAGTGGGACAGGAAGGAGGGTGGAGACCCAGTACTTC.

In its sample, this clonotype ranks as medium-sized (0.01 to 0.1%). J is TRBJ2-1 and V is TRBV10-3; unclear D gene. Germline-derived CDR1 and CDR2 are ENHRY and SYGVKD. The CDR3 runs 12 residues. Trimming pared 4 bases from V and 6 bases from J, leaving 7 bases between. For the CDR3, the DNA is TGTGCCATCAGTGTAGGGCCCAATGAGCAGTTCTTC. It specifies CAISVGPNEQFF.

This clonotype was recorded at least ten times. The chain links TRBV20-1 to TRBJ2-5; 8 bases are shared with TRBD1. Trimming took 1 base from V and 5 from J; bases not matched to a gene: 12. Germline CDR1 is DFQATT and CDR2 is SNEGSKA (reference sequence). CDR3 length: 16 residues. Here the CDR3 DNA reads TGCAGTGCTAGAGTGGGACAGGTAACTCCGCAGGAGACCCAGTACTTC. It yields the protein CSARVGQVTPQETQYF.

Sample share makes this clonotype medium-sized (0.01 to 0.1%). The chain joins TRBV6-5 to TRBJ1-1; tentative D call: TRBD1 (6 bases). Germline loops: CDR1 MNHEY, CDR2 SVGAGI. Trimming stripped 10 bases from V and 2 bases from J, with 17 bases between. The CDR3 runs 14 residues. The CDR3: CAIQQGPDNTEAFF. The CDR3 bases are TGTGCCATTCAACAGGGACCCGATAACACTGAAGCTTTCTTT.

Relative to its sample, this clonotype is medium-sized (0.01 to 0.1%). The rearrangement links TRBV3-1 to TRBJ1-1; unclear D gene. Germline-derived CDR1 and CDR2 are LGHDT and YNNKEL (reference sequence). The CDR3 contains 15 residues. Between the trimmed V and J ends, which lost 0 bases and 5 bases, there was a span of 13 bases. The CDR3 DNA reads as TGTGCCAGCAGCCAAGAGCCCCTGGGTTGGACTGAAGCTTTCTTT. Encoded protein: CASSQEPLGWTEAFF.

CDR3 amino acids: CASTVSRGPTGTQYF. For the CDR3, the DNA is TGTGCCAGCACGGTTTCGCGGGGCCCCACCGGAACGCAGTATTTT. This chain connects TRBV12-3 or TRBV12-4 to TRBJ2-3; possibly TRBD2 for D (6 bases). The V and J ends lost 7 bases and 9 bases respectively, with 23 bases between them. This CDR3 has 15 amino acids.

This chain uses TRBV20-1 with TRBJ2-3; TRBD1 might be the D (6 bases). The CDR3 runs 13 residues. Germline CDR1 DFQATT, CDR2 SNEGSKA (reference sequence). Trimming removed 4 bases from V and 5 bases from J, with 13 bases in between. CDR3 DNA sequence: TGCAGTGCTATCATCCCCAGGGGAGATACGCAGTATTTT. It is translated as CSAIIPRGDTQYF.

In its sample, this clonotype was seen a few times. The rearrangement uses TRBV29-1 and TRBJ2-7; TRBD1 matches 10 bases. This CDR3 region has 13 residues. V shed 7 bases and J 2 bases; nucleotides not matched to a gene: 5. In germline, CDR1 is SQVTM, CDR2 ANQGSEA. CDR3 nucleotides: TGCAGCGCTGGGGGACAGGGGCCCTACGAGCAGTACTTC. Its translation: CSAGGQGPYEQYF.

This chain connects TRBV20-1 to TRBJ2-7; TRBD1 agrees at 10 bases. The CDR3 is made up of 13 amino acids. Germline-derived CDR1 and CDR2 are DFQATT and SNEGSKA (reference sequence). Trimming took 4 bases from V and 7 from J; bases not matched to a gene: 7. CDR3 sequence: CSATPRTGGEQYF. As DNA, the CDR3 is TGCAGTGCTACACCACGGACAGGGGGAGAGCAGTACTTC.

Many counts were recorded for this clonotype. The chain carries TRBV27 and TRBJ2-4; no firm D call. Germline values: CDR1 MNHEY, CDR2 SMNVEV (reference sequence). V was pared by 2 bases and J by 3 bases, with 14 bases between. The CDR3 runs 16 residues. In DNA form, the CDR3 reads TGTGCCAGCAGTTTAGGTCCAGGATCCTTCAAAAACATTCAGTACTTC. Translated: CASSLGPGSFKNIQYF.

The chain carries TRBV6-5 and TRBJ1-1; the D gene is possibly TRBD1 (6 bases). This CDR3 has 15 amino acids. Germline CDR1 MNHEY, CDR2 SVGAGI. The V end lost 3 bases, the J end lost 0 bases, and 11 bases lay between the germline ends. The DNA for the CDR3 is TGTGCCAGCAGTTATCAGGGGACCATGAACACTGAAGCTTTCTTT. It is translated as CASSYQGTMNTEAFF.

Sample share makes this clonotype medium-sized. The rearrangement joins TRBV3-1 to TRBJ2-1; 7 bases are shared with TRBD1. CDR1 and CDR2 (germline): LGHDT, YNNKEL (reference sequence). The V and J ends lost 1 base and 0 bases, in that order; junction bases with no gene match: 6. The CDR3 extends over 17 amino acids. CDR3 sequence: CASSQGGGHSSYNEQFF. The CDR3 DNA reads as TGTGCCAGCAGCCAAGGAGGGGGCCATAGCTCCTACAATGAGCAGTTCTTC.

By its share, this clonotype is medium-sized. The V call is TRBV7-2, the J call TRBJ2-1; TRBD2 is a possible D gene (6 bases). V was cut by 2 bases and J by 6 bases, with 17 bases left in between. The CDR3 is made up of 16 amino acids. In germline, CDR1 is SGHTA, CDR2 FQGNSA. This CDR3 reads CASSLPGSPHGNEQFF. The CDR3 bases are TGTGCCAGCAGCTTACCCGGGAGTCCACATGGCAATGAGCAGTTCTTC.

This clonotype was recorded a few times. The rearrangement uses TRBV6-5 and TRBJ2-2; D remains unclear. V lost 4 bases and J 0 bases, leaving 3 bases between the germline ends. CDR3 length: 13 residues. From germline, CDR1 is MNHEY and CDR2 SVGAGI. The CDR3 reads CASSLTNTGELFF. In DNA form, the CDR3 reads TGTGCCAGCAGTTTAACGAACACCGGGGAGCTGTTTTTT.